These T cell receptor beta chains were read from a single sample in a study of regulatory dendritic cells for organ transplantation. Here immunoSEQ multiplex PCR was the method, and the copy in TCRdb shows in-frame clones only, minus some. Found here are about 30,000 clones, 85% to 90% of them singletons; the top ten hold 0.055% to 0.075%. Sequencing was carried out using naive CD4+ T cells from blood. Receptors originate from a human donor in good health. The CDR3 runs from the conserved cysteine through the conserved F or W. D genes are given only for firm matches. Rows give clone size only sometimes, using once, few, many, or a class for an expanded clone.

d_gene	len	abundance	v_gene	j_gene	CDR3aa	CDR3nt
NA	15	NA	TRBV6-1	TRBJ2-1	CASQHSGSLGNEQFF	TGTGCCAGCCAACACTCCGGGAGTTTAGGGAATGAGCAGTTCTTC
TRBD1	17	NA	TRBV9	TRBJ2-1	CASSVSVGTGVSGEQFF	TGTGCCAGCAGCGTATCTGTTGGGACAGGGGTAAGTGGTGAGCAGTTCTTC
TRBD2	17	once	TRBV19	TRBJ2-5	CASSRELAVQPGETQYF	TGTGCCAGTAGTAGGGAACTAGCGGTTCAACCGGGGGAGACCCAGTACTTC
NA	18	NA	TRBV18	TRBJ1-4	CASSPRQALVATNEKLFF	TGTGCCAGCTCACCGCGACAGGCGCTGGTTGCAACTAATGAAAAACTGTTTTTT
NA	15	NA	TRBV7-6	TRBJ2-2	CASSRRQSMAGELFF	TGTGCCAGCAGCCGTAGACAGAGTATGGCCGGGGAGCTGTTTTTT
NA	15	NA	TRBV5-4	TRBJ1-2	CASSHTGGRNYGYTF	TGTGCCAGCAGCCACACGGGGGGTCGGAACTATGGCTACACCTTC
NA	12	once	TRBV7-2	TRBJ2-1	CASSPRNNEQFF	TGTGCCAGCAGCCCCCGAAACAATGAGCAGTTCTTC
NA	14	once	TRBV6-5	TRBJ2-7	CASSEMGNANEQYF	TGTGCCAGCAGTGAAATGGGAAACGCGAACGAGCAGTACTTC
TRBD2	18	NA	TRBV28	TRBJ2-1	CASSLWYSGRAVAYEQFF	TGTGCCAGCAGTTTATGGTACAGCGGGAGGGCCGTTGCCTATGAGCAGTTCTTC
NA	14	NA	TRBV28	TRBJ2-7	CASSLVQRAHEQYF	TGTGCCAGCAGTTTAGTCCAGCGAGCACACGAGCAGTACTTC
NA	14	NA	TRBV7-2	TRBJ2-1	CASSFQVNYNEQFF	TGTGCCAGCAGCTTCCAAGTGAATTACAATGAGCAGTTCTTC
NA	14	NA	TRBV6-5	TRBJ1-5	CASSRTVSNQPQHF	TGTGCCAGCAGTCGGACGGTTAGCAATCAGCCCCAGCATTTT
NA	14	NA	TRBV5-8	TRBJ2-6	CASSSSSGANVLTF	TGTGCCAGCAGCTCTTCCTCTGGGGCCAACGTCCTGACTTTC
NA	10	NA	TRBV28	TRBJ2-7	CASGSYEQYF	TGTGCCAGCGGATCTTACGAGCAGTACTTC
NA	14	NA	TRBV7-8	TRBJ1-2	CASSLSHRYYGYTF	TGTGCCAGCAGCTTATCTCACAGATACTATGGCTACACCTTC
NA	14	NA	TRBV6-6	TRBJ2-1	CASHQWGGTNEQFF	TGTGCCAGCCACCAATGGGGCGGGACCAATGAGCAGTTCTTC
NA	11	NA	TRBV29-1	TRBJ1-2	CSVEVARGYTF	TGCAGCGTTGAAGTTGCCCGGGGCTACACCTTC
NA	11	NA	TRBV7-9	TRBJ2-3	CASSFTDTQYF	TGTGCCAGCAGCTTCACAGATACGCAGTATTTT
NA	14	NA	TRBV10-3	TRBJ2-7	CAISRSGNLDEQYF	TGTGCCATCTCTAGATCGGGCAACCTAGACGAGCAGTACTTC
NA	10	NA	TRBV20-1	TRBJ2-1	CGAAYNEQFF	TGCGGAGCGGCCTACAATGAGCAGTTCTTC
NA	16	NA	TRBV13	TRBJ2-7	CASSPHPVFGSYEQYF	TGTGCCAGCAGCCCCCACCCCGTGTTCGGTTCCTACGAGCAGTACTTC
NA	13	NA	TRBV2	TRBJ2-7	CASRDGGNYEQYF	TGTGCCAGCAGAGACGGGGGTAACTACGAGCAGTACTTC
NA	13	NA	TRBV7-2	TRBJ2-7	CASSLMPGSGQYF	TGTGCCAGCAGCTTAATGCCGGGTAGCGGGCAGTACTTC
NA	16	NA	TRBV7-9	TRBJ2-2	CASSLAYAGDTGELFF	TGTGCCAGCAGCTTAGCTTATGCAGGGGACACCGGGGAGCTGTTTTTT
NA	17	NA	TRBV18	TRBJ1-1	CASSGGSGVDMNTEAFF	TGTGCCAGCTCCGGGGGGTCTGGGGTCGACATGAACACTGAAGCTTTCTTT
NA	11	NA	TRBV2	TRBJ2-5	CASSVSETQYF	TGTGCCAGCAGTGTATCGGAGACCCAGTACTTC
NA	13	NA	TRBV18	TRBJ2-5	CASSPPTSETQYF	TGTGCCAGCTCACCACCGACGAGCGAGACCCAGTACTTC
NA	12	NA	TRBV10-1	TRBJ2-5	CASSERGETQYF	TGCGCCAGCAGTGAGCGGGGAGAGACCCAGTACTTC
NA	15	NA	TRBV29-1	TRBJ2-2	CSVDNVGGLAGELFF	TGCAGCGTTGACAATGTTGGGGGGCTCGCCGGGGAGCTGTTTTTT
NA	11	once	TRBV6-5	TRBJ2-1	CASSQTNEQFF	TGTGCCAGCAGCCAGACAAATGAGCAGTTCTTC
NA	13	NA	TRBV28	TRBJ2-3	CASSLRLTDTQYF	TGTGCCAGCAGTTTGAGACTTACAGATACGCAGTATTTT
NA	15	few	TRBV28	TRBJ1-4	CASTRTGLRREKLFF	TGTGCCAGCACCCGAACAGGGTTGAGACGTGAAAAACTGTTTTTT
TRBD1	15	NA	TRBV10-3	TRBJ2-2	CAIPTDRGVTGELFF	TGTGCCATCCCGACCGACAGGGGTGTCACCGGGGAGCTGTTTTTT
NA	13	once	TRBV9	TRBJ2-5	CASSGLAKETQYF	TGTGCCAGCTCGGGACTGGCTAAAGAGACCCAGTACTTC
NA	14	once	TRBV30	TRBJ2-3	CAWSVRGGTDTQYF	TGTGCCTGGAGTGTACGGGGAGGCACAGATACGCAGTATTTT
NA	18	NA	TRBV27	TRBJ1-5	CASSLPSGGKGRNQPQHF	TGTGCCAGCAGTTTACCGTCCGGGGGGAAGGGGAGGAATCAGCCCCAGCATTTT
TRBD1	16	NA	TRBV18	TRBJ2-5	CASSPRMDRGQETQYF	TGTGCCAGCTCACCGCGCATGGACAGGGGACAAGAGACCCAGTACTTC
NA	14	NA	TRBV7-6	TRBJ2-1	CASSPRIQYNEQFF	TGTGCCAGCAGCCCCCGGATCCAGTACAATGAGCAGTTCTTC
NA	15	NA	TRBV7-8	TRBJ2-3	CASSPFRGSTDTQYF	TGTGCCAGCAGCCCCTTCAGGGGAAGCACAGATACGCAGTATTTT
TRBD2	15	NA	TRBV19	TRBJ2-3	CASSNVAGVSDTQYF	TGTGCCAGTAGTAACGTAGCGGGAGTATCAGATACGCAGTATTTT
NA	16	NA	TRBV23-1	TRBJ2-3	CASSQSIGLSTDTQYF	TGCGCCAGCAGTCAATCTATAGGGCTTAGCACAGATACGCAGTATTTT